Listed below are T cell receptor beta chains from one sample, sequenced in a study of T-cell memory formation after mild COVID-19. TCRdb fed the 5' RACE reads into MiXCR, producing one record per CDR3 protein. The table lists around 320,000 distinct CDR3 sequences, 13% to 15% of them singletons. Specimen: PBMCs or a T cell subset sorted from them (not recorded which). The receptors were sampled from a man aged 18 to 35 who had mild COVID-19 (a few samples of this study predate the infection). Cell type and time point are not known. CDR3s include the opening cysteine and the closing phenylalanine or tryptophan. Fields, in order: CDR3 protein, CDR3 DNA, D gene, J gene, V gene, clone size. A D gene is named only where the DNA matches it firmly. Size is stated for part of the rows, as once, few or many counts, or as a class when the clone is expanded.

CDR3 protein: CASSQDNSGGLPGTQYF
CDR3 DNA: TGCGCCAGCAGCCAAGATAATAGCGGGGGGCTTCCGGGTACGCAGTATTTT
D gene: TRBD2
J gene: TRBJ2-3
V gene: TRBV4-3
clone size: few

CDR3 protein: CASSPDGFVWGYTF
CDR3 DNA: TGTGCCAGCAGTCCCGACGGTTTCGTGTGGGGCTACACCTTC
D gene: .
J gene: TRBJ1-2
V gene: TRBV12-3/TRBV12-4
clone size: .

CDR3 protein: CASSLVGPQETQYF
CDR3 DNA: TGTGCCAGCAGCTTAGTGGGACCCCAAGAGACCCAGTACTTC
D gene: .
J gene: TRBJ2-5
V gene: TRBV7-8
clone size: .

CDR3 protein: CASSDGTDPYNEQFF
CDR3 DNA: TGTGCCAGCAGTGACGGCACGGACCCCTACAATGAGCAGTTCTTC
D gene: .
J gene: TRBJ2-1
V gene: TRBV6-4
clone size: many

CDR3 protein: CASSLSRASGANVLTF
CDR3 DNA: TGCGCCAGCAGCTTGAGCAGAGCCTCTGGGGCCAACGTCCTGACTTTC
D gene: .
J gene: TRBJ2-6
V gene: TRBV5-1
clone size: .

CDR3 protein: CCSGGHNEQFF
CDR3 DNA: TGCTGTTCAGGGGGGCACAATGAGCAGTTCTTC
D gene: .
J gene: TRBJ2-1
V gene: TRBV20-1
clone size: .

CDR3 protein: CATDGDYGYTF
CDR3 DNA: TGCGCCACGGACGGGGACTATGGCTACACCTTC
D gene: .
J gene: TRBJ1-2
V gene: TRBV10-2
clone size: .

CDR3 protein: CASSQESSYNEQFF
CDR3 DNA: TGCGCCAGCAGCCAAGAGAGCTCCTACAATGAGCAGTTCTTC
D gene: .
J gene: TRBJ2-1
V gene: TRBV4-1
clone size: few

CDR3 protein: CASSAHRNMRETQYF
CDR3 DNA: TGTGCCAGCAGCGCCCATAGGAACATGAGGGAGACCCAGTACTTC
D gene: .
J gene: TRBJ2-5
V gene: TRBV7-2
clone size: .

CDR3 protein: CASSQDGGTAYEQYF
CDR3 DNA: TGCGCCAGCAGCCAAGATGGGGGGACCGCCTACGAGCAGTACTTC
D gene: .
J gene: TRBJ2-7
V gene: TRBV4-3
clone size: few

CDR3 protein: CASSQGGQGAGEQYF
CDR3 DNA: TGCGCCAGCAGCCAAGGGGGACAGGGGGCCGGTGAGCAGTACTTC
D gene: TRBD1
J gene: TRBJ2-7
V gene: TRBV4-1
clone size: .

CDR3 protein: CASSLVPDFEGGTQYF
CDR3 DNA: TGTGCCAGCAGTTTAGTTCCGGACTTCGAAGGGGGGACCCAGTACTTC
D gene: .
J gene: TRBJ2-5
V gene: TRBV12-3/TRBV12-4
clone size: many

CDR3 protein: CASSQGWGEAGNTIYF
CDR3 DNA: TGCGCCAGCAGCCAAGGCTGGGGGGAGGCAGGAAACACCATATATTTT
D gene: .
J gene: TRBJ1-3
V gene: TRBV4-3
clone size: .

CDR3 protein: CASGFGDRVYEQYF
CDR3 DNA: TGTGCTAGTGGTTTTGGCGACAGGGTCTACGAGCAGTACTTC
D gene: TRBD1
J gene: TRBJ2-7
V gene: TRBV12-5
clone size: few

CDR3 protein: CASSAGTSVNDQETQYF
CDR3 DNA: TGTGCCAGCAGCGCCGGGACTAGCGTAAACGACCAAGAGACCCAGTACTTC
D gene: TRBD2
J gene: TRBJ2-5
V gene: TRBV5-4
clone size: few

CDR3 protein: CASSLGAGNGYTF
CDR3 DNA: TGTGCCAGCAGCTTAGGGGCAGGGAATGGCTACACCTTC
D gene: .
J gene: TRBJ1-2
V gene: TRBV7-6
clone size: .

CDR3 protein: CASSYRSHTLGEQFF
CDR3 DNA: TGTGCCAGCAGTTATCGCAGCCATACTCTGGGGGAGCAGTTCTTC
D gene: .
J gene: TRBJ2-1
V gene: TRBV6-2/TRBV6-3
clone size: .

CDR3 protein: CASSPHRGRTGEQFF
CDR3 DNA: TGTGCCAGCAGCCCCCACAGGGGGCGCACCGGTGAGCAGTTCTTC
D gene: TRBD1
J gene: TRBJ2-1
V gene: TRBV7-3
clone size: .

CDR3 protein: CASSQDPGGVRTIYF
CDR3 DNA: TGCGCCAGCAGCCAAGATCCGGGCGGGGTTCGCACCATATATTTT
D gene: .
J gene: TRBJ1-3
V gene: TRBV4-1
clone size: .

CDR3 protein: CASSLSLGDTQYF
CDR3 DNA: TGTGCCAGCAGTTTATCGCTGGGAGATACGCAGTATTTT
D gene: .
J gene: TRBJ2-3
V gene: TRBV27
clone size: .

CDR3 protein: CATSRAVGSGANVLTF
CDR3 DNA: TGTGCCACCAGCAGAGCGGTGGGCTCTGGGGCCAACGTCCTGACTTTC
D gene: .
J gene: TRBJ2-6
V gene: TRBV15
clone size: few

CDR3 protein: CASSWDGVTDTQYF
CDR3 DNA: TGCGCCAGCAGCTGGGACGGAGTCACAGATACGCAGTATTTT
D gene: .
J gene: TRBJ2-3
V gene: TRBV5-1
clone size: few

CDR3 protein: CASSVNVRTDTQYF
CDR3 DNA: TGTGCCAGCAGTGTCAATGTAAGAACAGATACGCAGTATTTT
D gene: .
J gene: TRBJ2-3
V gene: TRBV2
clone size: few

CDR3 protein: CASSSRQGGTGELFF
CDR3 DNA: TGTGCCAGCAGCTCACGACAGGGGGGCACCGGGGAGCTGTTTTTT
D gene: TRBD1
J gene: TRBJ2-2
V gene: TRBV7-3
clone size: .

CDR3 protein: CASSFLGGFFNTEAFF
CDR3 DNA: TGTGCCAGCAGTTTTTTAGGGGGGTTTTTCAACACTGAAGCTTTCTTT
D gene: .
J gene: TRBJ1-1
V gene: TRBV6-5
clone size: .

CDR3 protein: CASSFPAERDTQYF
CDR3 DNA: TGTGCCAGCAGCTTCCCGGCAGAACGGGATACGCAGTATTTT
D gene: .
J gene: TRBJ2-3
V gene: TRBV7-9
clone size: .

CDR3 protein: CASGIAGGNEQFF
CDR3 DNA: TGTGCCAGCGGGATAGCGGGGGGCAATGAGCAGTTCTTC
D gene: TRBD2
J gene: TRBJ2-1
V gene: TRBV12-3/TRBV12-4
clone size: few

CDR3 protein: CASSWTGEGDQFF
CDR3 DNA: TGTGCCAGCAGCTGGACAGGGGAAGGGGACCAGTTCTTC
D gene: TRBD1
J gene: TRBJ2-1
V gene: TRBV11-2
clone size: few

CDR3 protein: CASSQGKTGVGNTEAFF
CDR3 DNA: TGCGCCAGCAGCCAAGGGAAGACAGGGGTGGGTAACACTGAAGCTTTCTTT
D gene: TRBD1
J gene: TRBJ1-1
V gene: TRBV4-3
clone size: few

CDR3 protein: CASSLRTAELAGGDYEQYF
CDR3 DNA: TGTGCCAGCAGCTTACGTACGGCTGAACTAGCGGGGGGGGACTACGAGCAGTACTTC
D gene: TRBD2
J gene: TRBJ2-7
V gene: TRBV7-9
clone size: few

CDR3 protein: CASSRTGAGELFF
CDR3 DNA: TGTGCCAGCAGCAGGACAGGGGCCGGGGAGCTGTTTTTT
D gene: TRBD1
J gene: TRBJ2-2
V gene: TRBV7-9
clone size: many

CDR3 protein: CASSLGRLAGRGEQYF
CDR3 DNA: TGTGCCAGCAGCCTGGGCAGGCTAGCGGGGAGAGGCGAGCAGTACTTC
D gene: TRBD2
J gene: TRBJ2-7
V gene: TRBV3-1
clone size: .

CDR3 protein: CSARTLSQETQYF
CDR3 DNA: TGCAGTGCCCGGACACTTAGCCAAGAGACCCAGTACTTC
D gene: .
J gene: TRBJ2-5
V gene: TRBV20-1
clone size: .

CDR3 protein: CASSLADSSDLNQPQHF
CDR3 DNA: TGTGCCAGCAGCTTAGCGGACAGCTCCGATTTAAATCAGCCCCAGCATTTT
D gene: .
J gene: TRBJ1-5
V gene: TRBV7-9
clone size: .